This T cell receptor beta chain derives from a study of blood T cell repertoires in COVID-19. Study-level background: T cells, B-cell-depleted T cells, or PBMCs supplied cDNA or gDNA.

The germline V gene has CDR1 KGHSH and CDR2 LQKENI. The CDR3 spans 16 residues. The J segment lost 1 base and the V segment lost 1 base, leaving 6 bases of the junction unmatched. Patients of the Seattle cohort, enrolled during active infection, were followed longitudinally. Authors' data handling: Reference gene primer amplification gave estimated nucleated cell counts. Repertoires were generated with immunoSEQ multiplex PCR, while TCRdb's copy carries only in-frame clones and drops some. V, J and clone size were drawn from that table, and D and trimming were deduced from the DNA. This sample carries about 52,000 clones, about 81% of them seen once, and the ten largest clones take around a quarter.

This clonotype was obtained from a woman at least 80 years old with COVID-19, enrolled during active disease. The chain couples TRBV18 to TRBJ2-5, with 7 bases identical to TRBD2. Sequencing was done on a sample of peripheral blood. The CDR3 coding sequence is TGTGCCAGCTCACCACGGTCTAGCGGCTTCCAAGAGACCCAGTACTTC. It is translated as CASSPRSSGFQETQYF.